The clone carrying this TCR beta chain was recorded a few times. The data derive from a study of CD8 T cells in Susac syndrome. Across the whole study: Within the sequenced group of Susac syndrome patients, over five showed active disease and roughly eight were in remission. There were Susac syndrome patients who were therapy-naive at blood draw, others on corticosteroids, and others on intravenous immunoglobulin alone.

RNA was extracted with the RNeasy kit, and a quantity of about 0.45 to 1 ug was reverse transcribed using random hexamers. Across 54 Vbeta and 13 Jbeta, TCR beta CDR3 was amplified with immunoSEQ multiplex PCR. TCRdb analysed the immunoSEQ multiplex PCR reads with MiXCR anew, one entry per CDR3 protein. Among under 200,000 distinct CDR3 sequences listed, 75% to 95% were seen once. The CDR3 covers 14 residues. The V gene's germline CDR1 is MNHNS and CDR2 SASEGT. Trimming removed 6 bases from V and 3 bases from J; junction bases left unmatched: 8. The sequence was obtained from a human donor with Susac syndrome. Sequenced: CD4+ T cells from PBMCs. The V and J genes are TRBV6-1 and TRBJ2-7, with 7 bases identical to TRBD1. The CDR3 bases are TGTGCCAGCAGCCCAAGATGGGACAGCTACGAGCAGTACTTC. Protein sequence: CASSPRWDSYEQYF.